This TCR beta chain was captured in a study of post-analysis software for immune sequencing data. General study results and limits: The five TRBV segments detected at higher frequency in patients than in controls included TRBV5-6, TRBV5-1 and TRBV20-1.

The ends were cut back, 4 bases at V and 12 bases at J, with 15 bases in the middle. The CDR3 totals 12 residues. CDR1 is SGHAT, CDR2 FQDESV, per germline (reference sequence). Researchers reported that TCR beta cDNA libraries carried unique molecular identifiers. One entry per CDR3 protein results from TCRdb running MiXCR on the PCR reads. The sample carries under 650,000 distinct CDR3 sequences, 44% recorded once. With respect to this clonotype: Its antigen is undetermined.

The chain joins TRBV11-1 to TRBJ1-2; D is perhaps TRBD1 (5 bases). Sequencing input: blood. The receptor was derived from a girl under 18 with multiple sclerosis. The chain's CDR3 is CASSSLEGHNTF. CDR3 DNA sequence: TGTGCCAGCAGCTCCCTGGAGGGGCATAACACCTTC.